This section outlines one T cell receptor beta chain sequence together with its context. The antigen remains undetermined. CDR3 length equals 8 residues. Germline V gene sequence: CDR1 GTSNPN, CDR2 SVGIG (reference sequence). Trimming stripped 8 bases from V and 8 bases from J, with 6 bases between. The sample originates from a study of chemoradiotherapy in HPV16-positive cancers. Study findings and constraints: Candidate HPV-specific clones and E7-related TCR motifs grew in tumor during treatment.

The assay was immunoSEQ multiplex PCR, and TCRdb's table has in-frame clones only and misses some. The sample yields tens of thousands of clones, roughly 90% seen once. Repeated repertoire sampling spanned the course of chemoradiotherapy. The source was blood, collected from a patient who underwent chemoradiotherapy. The rearrangement joins TRBV30 to TRBJ1-2; D gene ambiguous. The TCR sequence derives from a human donor with HPV-associated anogenital cancer. The CDR3 loop reads CALGGYTF. CDR3 DNA sequence: TGTGCCCTTGGGGGCTACACCTTC.